Listed below are T cell receptor beta chains from one sample, sequenced in a study of molecular identifiers for immune sequencing clone quantification. TCRdb re-called the PCR reads with MiXCR, one entry per CDR3 protein. The repertoire consists of roughly 630,000 distinct CDR3 sequences, with around 25% occurring once and the leading ten covering 0.78%. The sequenced sample was naive CD8+ T cells from blood, with Jurkat cell RNA spiked in. Receptor source: a human donor in good health. Some libraries in this study had Jurkat cell RNA spiked in. CDR3s include the opening cysteine and the closing phenylalanine or tryptophan.

J: TRBJ1-5
V: TRBV4-1
CDR3: CASSQVYMGFRPQHF

J: TRBJ2-1
V: TRBV7-2
CDR3: CASRSTPGLGQNEQFF

J: TRBJ1-5
V: TRBV21-1
CDR3: CASSKDRGHQPQHF

J: TRBJ1-1
V: TRBV11-3
CDR3: CASSLGHITEAFF

J: TRBJ2-7
V: TRBV5-6
CDR3: CASSAAGDGLYEQYF

J: TRBJ2-2
V: TRBV7-9
CDR3: CASSLFTTTGELFF

J: TRBJ1-1
V: TRBV4-1
CDR3: CASSQAWTGMNTEAFF

J: TRBJ2-3
V: TRBV2
CDR3: CASSLGTISTDTQYF

J: TRBJ2-3
V: TRBV28
CDR3: CASTRGGFTDTQYF

J: TRBJ2-3
V: TRBV28
CDR3: CASSSPPPGRGSSRNGENTDTQYF

J: TRBJ1-1
V: TRBV6-2/TRBV6-3
CDR3: CASSYYTGHNLAAEAFF

J: TRBJ1-1
V: TRBV4-1
CDR3: CASSQISGEEAFF

J: TRBJ2-5
V: TRBV9
CDR3: CASSVAASGDQETQYF

J: TRBJ1-3
V: TRBV29-1
CDR3: CSVEGQGSNTIYF

J: TRBJ1-1
V: TRBV5-1
CDR3: CASRTGGNTEAFF

J: TRBJ1-1
V: TRBV19
CDR3: CASSISHNTEAFF

J: TRBJ2-7
V: TRBV11-3
CDR3: CASSLEIALGQGVFVRDEQYF

J: TRBJ1-1
V: TRBV4-1
CDR3: CASSHPIGGSPEAFF

J: TRBJ1-1
V: TRBV2
CDR3: CASSGEGTRKMNPAAFF

J: TRBJ1-1
V: TRBV27
CDR3: CASSFSGGLEAFF

J: TRBJ1-2
V: TRBV6-5
CDR3: CASSYAQGNGYAF

J: TRBJ1-6
V: TRBV7-8
CDR3: CASSNSLRDNSPLHF